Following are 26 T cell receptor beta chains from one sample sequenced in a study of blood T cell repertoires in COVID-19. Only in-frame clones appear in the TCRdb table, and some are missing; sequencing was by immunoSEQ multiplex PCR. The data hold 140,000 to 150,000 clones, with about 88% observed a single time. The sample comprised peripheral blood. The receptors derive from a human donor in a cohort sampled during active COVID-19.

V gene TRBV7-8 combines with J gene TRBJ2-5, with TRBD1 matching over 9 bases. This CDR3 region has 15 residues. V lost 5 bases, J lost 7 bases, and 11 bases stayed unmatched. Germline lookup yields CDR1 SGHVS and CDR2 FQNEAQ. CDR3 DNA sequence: TGTGCCAGCAGCCCCAGGGACAGGGCCATTCGGACCCAGTACTTC. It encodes CASSPRDRAIRTQYF. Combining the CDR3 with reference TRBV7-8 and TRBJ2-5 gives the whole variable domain GAGVSQSPRYKVAKRGQDVALRCDPISGHVSLFWYQQALGQGPEFLTYFQNEAQLDKSGLPSDRFFAERPEGSVSTLKIQRTQQEDSAVYLCASSPRDRAIRTQYFGPGTRLLVL.

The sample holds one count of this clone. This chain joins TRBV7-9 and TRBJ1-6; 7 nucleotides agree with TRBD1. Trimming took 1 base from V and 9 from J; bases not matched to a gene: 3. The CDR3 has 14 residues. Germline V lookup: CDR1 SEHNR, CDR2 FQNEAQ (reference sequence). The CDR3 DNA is TGTGCCAGCAGCTTAGAACAGGGGACTTCACCCCTCCACTTT. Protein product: CASSLEQGTSPLHF.

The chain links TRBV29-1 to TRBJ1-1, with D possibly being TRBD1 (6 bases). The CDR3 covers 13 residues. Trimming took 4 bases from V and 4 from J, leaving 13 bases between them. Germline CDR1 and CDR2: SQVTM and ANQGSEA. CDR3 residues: CSVGRGGGTEAFF. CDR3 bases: TGCAGCGTTGGCAGGGGAGGGGGCACTGAAGCTTTCTTT.

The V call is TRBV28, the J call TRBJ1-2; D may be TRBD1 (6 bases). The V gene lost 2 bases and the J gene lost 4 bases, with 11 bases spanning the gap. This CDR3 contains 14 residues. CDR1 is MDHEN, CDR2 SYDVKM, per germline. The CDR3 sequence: CASSLTGHSYGYTF. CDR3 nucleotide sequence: TGTGCCAGCAGTTTAACGGGACACAGCTATGGCTACACCTTC.

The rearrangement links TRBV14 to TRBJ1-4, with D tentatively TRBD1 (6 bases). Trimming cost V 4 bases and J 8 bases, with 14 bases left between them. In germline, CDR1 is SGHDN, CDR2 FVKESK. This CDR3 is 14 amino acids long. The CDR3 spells CASSPLGAGEKLFF. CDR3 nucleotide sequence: TGTGCCAGCAGCCCCCTGGGGGCGGGCGAAAAACTGTTTTTT.

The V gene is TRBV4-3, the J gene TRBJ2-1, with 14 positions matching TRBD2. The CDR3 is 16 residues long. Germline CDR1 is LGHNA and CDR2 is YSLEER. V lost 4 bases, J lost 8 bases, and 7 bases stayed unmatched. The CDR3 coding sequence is TGCGCCAGCAGCCTGACCGGGACTAGCGGGAGCTATGAGCAGTTCTTC. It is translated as CASSLTGTSGSYEQFF.

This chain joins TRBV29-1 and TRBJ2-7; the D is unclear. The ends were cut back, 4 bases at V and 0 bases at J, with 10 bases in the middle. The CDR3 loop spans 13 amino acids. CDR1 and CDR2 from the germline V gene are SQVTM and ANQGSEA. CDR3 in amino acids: CSVGFASSYEQYF. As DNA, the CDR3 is TGCAGCGTTGGTTTCGCCAGCTCCTACGAGCAGTACTTC.

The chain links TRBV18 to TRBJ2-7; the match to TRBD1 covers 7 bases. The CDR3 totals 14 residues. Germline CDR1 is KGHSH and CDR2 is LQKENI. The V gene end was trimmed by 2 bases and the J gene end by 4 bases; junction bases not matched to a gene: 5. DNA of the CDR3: TGTGCCAGCTCACCAGGGACAGACCCTTACGAGCAGTACTTC. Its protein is CASSPGTDPYEQYF.

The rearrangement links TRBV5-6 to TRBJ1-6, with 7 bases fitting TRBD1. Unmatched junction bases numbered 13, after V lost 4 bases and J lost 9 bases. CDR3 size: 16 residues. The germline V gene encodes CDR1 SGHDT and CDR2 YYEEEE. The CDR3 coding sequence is TGTGCCAGCAGCCTAGAAACAGGGGCTCGGGGTTCACCCCTCCACTTT. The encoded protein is CASSLETGARGSPLHF.

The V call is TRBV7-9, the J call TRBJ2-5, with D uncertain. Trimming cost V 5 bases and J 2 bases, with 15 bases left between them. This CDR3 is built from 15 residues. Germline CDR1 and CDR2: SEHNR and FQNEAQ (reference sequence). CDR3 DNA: TGTGCCAGCAGCGGTCGACTGATAGTACAAGAGACCCAGTACTTC. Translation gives CASSGRLIVQETQYF. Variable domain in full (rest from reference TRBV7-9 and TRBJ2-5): DTGVSQNPRHKITKRGQNVTFRCDPISEHNRLYWYRQTLGQGPEFLTYFQNEAQLEKSRLLSDRFSAERPKGSFSTLEIQRTEQGDSAMYLCASSGRLIVQETQYFGPGTRLLVL.

The CDR3 sequence is CASSYRGDAYEQYF. The DNA of the CDR3 is TGTGCCAGCAGTTACAGGGGCGACGCCTACGAGCAGTACTTC. The rearrangement joins TRBV6-2 or TRBV6-3 to TRBJ2-7; D perhaps matches TRBD1 (5 bases). The CDR3 has 14 residues. V lost 2 bases to trimming and J lost 2 bases, with 10 bases between them. CDR1 MNHEY and CDR2 SVGEGT come from the germline V gene.

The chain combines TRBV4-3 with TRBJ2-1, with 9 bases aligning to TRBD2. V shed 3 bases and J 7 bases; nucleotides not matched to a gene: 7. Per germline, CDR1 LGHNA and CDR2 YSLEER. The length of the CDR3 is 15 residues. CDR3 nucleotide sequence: TGCGCCAGCAGCCATGATAGCGGGAGTGGTAATGAGCAGTTCTTC. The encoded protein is CASSHDSGSGNEQFF.

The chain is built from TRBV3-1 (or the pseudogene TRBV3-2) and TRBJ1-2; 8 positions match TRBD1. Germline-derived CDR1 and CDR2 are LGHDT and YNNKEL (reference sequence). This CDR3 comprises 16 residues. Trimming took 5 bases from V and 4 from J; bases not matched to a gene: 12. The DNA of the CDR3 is TGTGCCAGCAGCTCAGAATCCCGGACAGGGACCTATGGCTACACCTTC. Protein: CASSSESRTGTYGYTF.

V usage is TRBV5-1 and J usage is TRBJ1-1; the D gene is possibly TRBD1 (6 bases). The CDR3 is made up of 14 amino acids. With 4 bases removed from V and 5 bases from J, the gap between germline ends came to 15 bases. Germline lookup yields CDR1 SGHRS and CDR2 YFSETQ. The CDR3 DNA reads TGCGCCAGCAGCCCATCCGGGACACCGACTGAAGCTTTCTTT. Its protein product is CASSPSGTPTEAFF. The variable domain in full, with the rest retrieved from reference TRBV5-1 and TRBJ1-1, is KAGVTQTPRYLIKTRGQQVTLSCSPISGHRSVSWYQQTPGQGLQFLFEYFSETQRNKGNFPGRFSGRQFSNSRSEMNVSTLELGDSALYLCASSPSGTPTEAFFGQGTRLTVV.

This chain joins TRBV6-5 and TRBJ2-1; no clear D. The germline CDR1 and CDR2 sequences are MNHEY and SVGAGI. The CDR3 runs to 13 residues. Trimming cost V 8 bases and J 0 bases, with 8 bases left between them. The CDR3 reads CASQQSSYNEQFF. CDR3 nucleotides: TGTGCCAGCCAACAGAGCTCCTACAATGAGCAGTTCTTC.

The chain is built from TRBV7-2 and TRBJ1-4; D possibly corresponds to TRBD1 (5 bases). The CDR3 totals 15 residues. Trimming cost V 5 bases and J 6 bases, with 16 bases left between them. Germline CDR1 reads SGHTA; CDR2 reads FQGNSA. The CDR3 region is CASSPTSTGYEKLFF. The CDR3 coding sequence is TGTGCCAGCAGCCCTACGTCAACAGGATATGAAAAACTGTTTTTT.

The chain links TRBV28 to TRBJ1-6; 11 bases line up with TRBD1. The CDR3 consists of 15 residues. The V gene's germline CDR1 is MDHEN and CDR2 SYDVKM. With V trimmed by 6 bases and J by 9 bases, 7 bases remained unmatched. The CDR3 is CASRPPGQGGSPLHF. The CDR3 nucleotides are TGTGCCAGCAGACCCCCGGGACAGGGGGGTTCACCCCTCCACTTT.

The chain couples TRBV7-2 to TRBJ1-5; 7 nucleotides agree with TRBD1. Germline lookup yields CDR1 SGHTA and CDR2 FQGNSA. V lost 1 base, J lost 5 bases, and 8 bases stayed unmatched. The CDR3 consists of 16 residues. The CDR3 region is CASSLGTRGKHQPQHF. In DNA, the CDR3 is TGTGCCAGCAGCTTAGGAACCAGGGGGAAGCATCAGCCCCAGCATTTT.

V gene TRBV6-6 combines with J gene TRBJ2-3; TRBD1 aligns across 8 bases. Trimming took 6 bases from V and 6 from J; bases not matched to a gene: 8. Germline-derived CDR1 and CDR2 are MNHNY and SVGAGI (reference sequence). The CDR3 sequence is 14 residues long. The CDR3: CASSLSTGADTQYF. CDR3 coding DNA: TGTGCCAGCAGCCTCTCGACAGGGGCGGATACGCAGTATTTT.

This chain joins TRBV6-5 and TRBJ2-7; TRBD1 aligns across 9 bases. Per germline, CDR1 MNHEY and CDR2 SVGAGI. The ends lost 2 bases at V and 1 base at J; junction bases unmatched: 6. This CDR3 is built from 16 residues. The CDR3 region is CASSYTVQGASYEQYF. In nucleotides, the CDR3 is TGTGCCAGCAGTTACACGGTACAGGGGGCATCCTACGAGCAGTACTTC.

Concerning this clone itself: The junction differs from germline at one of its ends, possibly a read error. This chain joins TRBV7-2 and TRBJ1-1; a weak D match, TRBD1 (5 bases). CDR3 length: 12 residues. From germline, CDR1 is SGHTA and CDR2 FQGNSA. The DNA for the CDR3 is TGTGCCAGCAGATTAGTAGGGGCAGAAGCTTTCTTT. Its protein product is CASRLVGAEAFF.

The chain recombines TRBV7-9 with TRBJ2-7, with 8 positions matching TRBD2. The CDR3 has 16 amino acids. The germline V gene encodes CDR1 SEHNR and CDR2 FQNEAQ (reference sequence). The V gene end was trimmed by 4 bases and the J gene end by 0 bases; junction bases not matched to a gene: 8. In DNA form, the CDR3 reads TGTGCCAGCAGCTCTTATGGACTAGCAAGCTCCTACGAGCAGTACTTC. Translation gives CASSSYGLASSYEQYF.

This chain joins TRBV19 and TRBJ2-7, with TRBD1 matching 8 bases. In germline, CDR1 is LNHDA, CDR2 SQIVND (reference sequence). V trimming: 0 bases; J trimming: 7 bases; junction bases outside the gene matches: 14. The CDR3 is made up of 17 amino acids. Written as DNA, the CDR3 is TGTGCCAGTAGTATAGATGACAGGACAGGGATCCGAAAGGAGCAGTACTTC. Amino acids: CASSIDDRTGIRKEQYF.

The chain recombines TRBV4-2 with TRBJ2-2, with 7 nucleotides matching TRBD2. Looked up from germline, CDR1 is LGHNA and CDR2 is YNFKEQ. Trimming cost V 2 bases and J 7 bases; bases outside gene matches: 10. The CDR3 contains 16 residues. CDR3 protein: CASSQRLAGEGGELFF. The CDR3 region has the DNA TGTGCCAGCAGCCAACGACTAGCCGGGGAGGGCGGGGAGCTGTTTTTT.

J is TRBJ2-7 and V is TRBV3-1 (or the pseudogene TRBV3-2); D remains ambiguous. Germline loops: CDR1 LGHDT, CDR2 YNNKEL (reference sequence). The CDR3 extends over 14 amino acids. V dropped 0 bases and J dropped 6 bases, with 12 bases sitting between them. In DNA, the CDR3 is TGTGCCAGCAGCCAAGAATTTATCCGCGGCGAGCAGTACTTC. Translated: CASSQEFIRGEQYF.

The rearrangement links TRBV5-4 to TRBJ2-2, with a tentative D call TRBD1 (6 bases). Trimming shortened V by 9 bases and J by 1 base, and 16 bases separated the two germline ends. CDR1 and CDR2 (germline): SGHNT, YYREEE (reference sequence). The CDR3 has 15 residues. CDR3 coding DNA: TGTGCCATCACACCCCGGGACAAGAACACCGGGGAGCTGTTTTTT. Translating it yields CAITPRDKNTGELFF.